Below are 10 T cell receptor beta chains sequenced from a single sample in a study of human CD8 memory T cell subsets (dated by TCRdb to the early 2020s). A Human TCR Profiling Kit was used to prepare UMI-labeled 5' RACE TCRbeta libraries. Each entry corresponds to one CDR3 protein sequence from reads that TCRdb reprocessed, and DNA is not given. The sample table holds 5,500 to 9,000 distinct CDR3 sequences. The ten largest clones add up to 21% of the sample. What was sequenced was CD8+ T cells from PBMCs. These receptors originate from a human donor in good health.

The gene calls are TRBV20-1 and TRBJ1-5. The V gene's germline CDR1 is DFQATT and CDR2 SNEGSKA (reference sequence). The CDR3 length is 16 residues. Here the CDR3 reads CSARDSVTFSNQPQHF.

This chain joins TRBV14 and TRBJ1-2; as DNA is missing, the TRBD1 call by TCRdb cannot be tested. The CDR3 loop spans 13 amino acids. Germline V gives CDR1 SGHDN, CDR2 FVKESK. This CDR3 is CASSPGDRYGYTF.

The chain couples TRBV4-2 to TRBJ2-7. From germline, CDR1 is LGHNA and CDR2 YNFKEQ. The length of the CDR3 is 15 residues. CDR3 protein: CASSQDPQTSYEQYF.

The gene calls are TRBV28 and TRBJ2-1. The CDR3 has 13 residues. The germline V gene has CDR1 MDHEN and CDR2 SYDVKM. CDR3 amino acids: CASSLSQTLEQFF.

The rearrangement links TRBV12-3 or TRBV12-4 to TRBJ1-2; with no DNA, the TCRdb D assignment of TRBD1 cannot be verified. The CDR3 runs to 14 residues. CDR3 region: CASSLGGRTGGYTF.

The chain has TRBV5-4 and TRBJ2-1; without DNA, the TCRdb call of TRBD2 cannot be checked. CDR3 size: 15 residues. Germline CDR1 SGHNT, CDR2 YYREEE (reference sequence). The CDR3 sequence is CASSFGGRAFHEQFF.

The chain has TRBV9 and TRBJ2-5. The CDR3 covers 13 residues. The V gene's germline CDR1 is SGDLS and CDR2 YYNGEE. The CDR3 protein is CASSVDGEETQYF.

This chain joins TRBV6-1 and TRBJ2-3; lacking DNA, the TRBD1 call made by TCRdb goes unchecked. Germline CDR1 and CDR2: MNHNS and SASEGT. The length of the CDR3 is 15 residues. This CDR3 reads CASSEAGGIGDTQYF.

V usage is TRBV4-3 and J usage is TRBJ1-1. Germline loops: CDR1 LGHNA, CDR2 YSLEER. The CDR3 contains 15 residues. The CDR3 is CASSQDERGWTEAFF.

The chain carries TRBV5-6 and TRBJ2-1. In germline, CDR1 is SGHDT, CDR2 YYEEEE. This CDR3 has 15 residues. The CDR3 region is CASSPDRGSYNEQFF.